These T cell receptor beta chains were read from a single sample in a study of control samples from healthy donors and cancer patients. The method was immunoSEQ multiplex PCR; TCRdb's version includes in-frame clones alone and lacks a portion of them. The repertoire holds 95,000 to 150,000 clones, with 87% as singletons. Sequenced input: blood. All receptors come from a man aged 30 to 39 in good health. The CDR3 runs from the conserved cysteine through the conserved F or W. A D gene is named only where the DNA matches it firmly.

v_call	j_call	d_call	cdr3_aa
TRBV3-1/TRBV3-2	TRBJ1-1	.	CASSQDGPNTEAFF
TRBV5-1	TRBJ1-4	.	CASSLGGTGTANEKLFF
TRBV28	TRBJ1-2	.	CASSLQYYGYTF
TRBV5-1	TRBJ2-3	TRBD1	CASSSPPGQGSTDTQYF
TRBV30	TRBJ1-4	.	CAWSVLREKLFF
TRBV7-9	TRBJ1-4	TRBD1	CASSLITGGAGTNEKLFF
TRBV4-1	TRBJ1-4	TRBD1	CASSQGEGTANEKLFF
TRBV27	TRBJ1-4	.	CASSLRRGDHEKLFF
TRBV7-6	TRBJ2-1	TRBD2	CASSLESGGHNEQFF
TRBV5-6	TRBJ1-3	.	CASSFLRNTIYF
TRBV30	TRBJ1-1	.	CAWGVNTEAFF
TRBV18	TRBJ1-5	.	CASSRTGTGQPQHF
TRBV12-3/TRBV12-4	TRBJ2-2	.	CASSLRDTGELFF
TRBV5-1	TRBJ1-1	.	CASSLGQDGTEAFF
TRBV15	TRBJ2-1	.	CATSAGPSYNEQFF
TRBV6-5	TRBJ1-1	TRBD1	CASIRDRAMNTEAFF
TRBV7-9	TRBJ1-6	.	CASSPGRQYNSPLHF
TRBV25-1	TRBJ2-1	.	CASSEFQQEQFF